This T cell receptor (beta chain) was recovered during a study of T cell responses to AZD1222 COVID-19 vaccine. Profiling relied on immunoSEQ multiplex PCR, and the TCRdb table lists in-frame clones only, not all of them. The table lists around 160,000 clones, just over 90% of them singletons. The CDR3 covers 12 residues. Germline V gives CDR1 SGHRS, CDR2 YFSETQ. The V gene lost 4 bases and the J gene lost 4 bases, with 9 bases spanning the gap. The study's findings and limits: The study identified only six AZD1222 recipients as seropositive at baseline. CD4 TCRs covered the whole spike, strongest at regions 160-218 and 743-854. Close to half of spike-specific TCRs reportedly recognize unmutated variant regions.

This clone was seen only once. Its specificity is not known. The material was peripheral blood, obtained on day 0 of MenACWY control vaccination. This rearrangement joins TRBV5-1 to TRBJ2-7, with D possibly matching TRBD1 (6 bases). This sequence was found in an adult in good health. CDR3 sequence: CASSARGYEQYF. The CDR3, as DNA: TGCGCCAGCAGCGCCAGGGGATACGAGCAGTACTTC.